These 28 T cell receptor beta chains were all obtained from the same sample, sequenced in a study of blood T cell repertoires in COVID-19. Here immunoSEQ multiplex PCR was the method, and the copy in TCRdb shows in-frame clones only, minus some. This sample has fewer than 40,000 clones, with less than 85% found just once. Material for sequencing was peripheral blood. The receptors come from a man between 65 and 80 years old with acute or convalescent COVID-19.

The chain uses TRBV7-2 and TRBJ1-4, with 9 bases identical to TRBD1. CDR3 size: 14 residues. Germline-derived CDR1 and CDR2 are SGHTA and FQGNSA. V was clipped by 5 bases and J by 4 bases; unmatched bases: 2. This chain's CDR3 is CASSPDRGNEKLFF. In nucleotides, the CDR3 is TGTGCCAGCAGCCCGGACAGGGGTAATGAAAAACTGTTTTTT. Supplemented by reference TRBV7-2 and TRBJ1-4, the full variable domain reads GAGVSQSPSNKVTEKGKDVELRCDPISGHTALYWYRQSLGQGLEFLIYFQGNSAPDKSGLPSDRFSAERTGGSVSTLTIQRTQQEDSAVYLCASSPDRGNEKLFFGSGTQLSVL.

This chain uses TRBV4-1 with TRBJ1-4; possibly TRBD1 for D (5 bases). The germline V gene encodes CDR1 MGHRA and CDR2 YSYEKL. The CDR3 covers 15 residues. V lost 2 bases and J 8 bases, leaving 15 bases between the germline ends. CDR3 DNA: TGCGCCAGCAGCCAACAGGGTCTAGCGTTAGAAAAACTGTTTTTT. Its protein product is CASSQQGLALEKLFF.

The J gene is TRBJ2-5, the V gene TRBV7-2; D is uncertain. Germline V CDR1 and CDR2: SGHTA, FQGNSA. The CDR3 covers 14 residues. V lost 2 bases and J lost 5, with 12 bases in between. The CDR3 is CASSLRWAPETQYF. The CDR3 nucleotides are TGTGCCAGCAGCTTAAGATGGGCACCGGAGACCCAGTACTTC.

The chain recombines TRBV7-2 with TRBJ2-1; 9 nucleotides match TRBD2. With 1 base clipped from V and 4 bases from J, the junction kept 8 bases outside the gene matches. Germline lookup yields CDR1 SGHTA and CDR2 FQGNSA. This CDR3 is 17 amino acids long. Here the CDR3 reads CASSLGYMAGGYNEQFF. In DNA, the CDR3 is TGTGCCAGCAGCTTAGGTTATATGGCGGGAGGGTACAATGAGCAGTTCTTC.

The chain couples TRBV2 to TRBJ2-4; possible D gene TRBD1, 5 bases. The CDR3 is made up of 15 amino acids. Germline V gene lookup returns CDR1 SNHLY and CDR2 FYNNEI. Between the trimmed V and J ends, which lost 4 bases and 7 bases, there was a span of 17 bases. The CDR3, as DNA: TGTGCCAGCAGTGGCCAAAGGGGCGGTGTCAACATTCAGTACTTC. Translating it yields CASSGQRGGVNIQYF.

For the CDR3, the DNA is TGTGCCACCAGTGAGGCAGGGAATCAGCCCCAGCATTTT. The encoded protein is CATSEAGNQPQHF. The chain employs TRBV24-1 and TRBJ1-5; a weak D match, TRBD1 (5 bases). Germline CDR1 KGHDR, CDR2 SFDVKD. The CDR3 has 13 amino acids. Between the trimmed V and J ends, which lost 4 bases and 4 bases, there was a span of 7 bases.

This chain uses TRBV5-1 with TRBJ2-6, with TRBD1 as a possible D gene (6 bases). The CDR3 has 17 residues. CDR1 is SGHRS, CDR2 YFSETQ, per germline. V was shortened by 1 base and J by 0 bases, with 11 bases between the two germline ends. The CDR3 sequence: CASSLTGTPSGANVLTF. Here the CDR3 DNA reads TGCGCCAGCAGCTTGACCGGGACACCCTCTGGGGCCAACGTCCTGACTTTC.

V and J are TRBV18 and TRBJ1-1; unclear D gene. Germline CDR1 KGHSH, CDR2 LQKENI. The CDR3 has 16 amino acids. The V and J ends lost 5 bases and 1 base respectively, with 17 bases between them. Here the CDR3 DNA reads TGTGCCAGCTCAGCGGGCTACGGGGAGACGAACACTGAAGCTTTCTTT. Its protein product is CASSAGYGETNTEAFF.

There are a few counts of this clone. The genes are TRBV7-2 and TRBJ1-4, with no clear D. The CDR3 is 12 amino acids. Trimming removed 1 base from V and 12 bases from J, with 9 bases in between. CDR1 SGHTA and CDR2 FQGNSA come from the germline V gene. The CDR3 region is CASSLDREQLFF. The CDR3 DNA is TGTGCCAGCAGCTTAGACCGAGAACAACTGTTTTTT.

The chain employs TRBV6-5 and TRBJ1-4; D ambiguous. The CDR3 is made up of 12 amino acids. V shed 6 bases and J shed 5 bases, with 7 bases lying between them. The germline V gene encodes CDR1 MNHEY and CDR2 SVGAGI. DNA of the CDR3: TGTGCCAGCAGGCAGGCCAATGAAAAACTGTTTTTT. Translating it yields CASRQANEKLFF.

V is TRBV6-5 and J is TRBJ2-3; D call uncertain. Trimming left V 7 bases short and J 6 bases short, with 11 bases between. The CDR3 loop spans 12 amino acids. Per the germline V gene, CDR1 is MNHEY and CDR2 is SVGAGI. The CDR3 nucleotides are TGTGCCAGCACAGGTGGTTACGATACGCAGTATTTT. Translating gives CASTGGYDTQYF.

This chain joins TRBV6-5 and TRBJ1-6; unclear D gene. Germline lookup yields CDR1 MNHEY and CDR2 SVGAGI. Trimming cost V 6 bases and J 7 bases, with 16 bases left between them. The CDR3 is 15 residues long. The CDR3 DNA reads as TGTGCCAGCAGCGCCTTGCGGTCTAGCAATTCACCCCTCCACTTT. Translated, it gives CASSALRSSNSPLHF.

The chain uses TRBV6-1 and TRBJ1-5; no clear D. Germline lookup yields CDR1 MNHNS and CDR2 SASEGT. The CDR3 runs 15 residues. V lost 0 bases and J lost 0, with 6 bases in between. The CDR3 sequence: CASSEARNSNQPQHF. In DNA, the CDR3 is TGTGCCAGCAGTGAAGCCAGAAATAGCAATCAGCCCCAGCATTTT.

The chain couples TRBV24-1 to TRBJ2-1; TRBD1 agrees at 12 bases. Germline V gives CDR1 KGHDR, CDR2 SFDVKD. The CDR3 covers 21 residues. V lost 5 bases and J lost 4; bases outside the gene matches: 20. The DNA for the CDR3 is TGTGCCACCAGTGGCGACCCGTCCGGGACAGGGGGCGCGAGGAGGTACAATGAGCAGTTCTTC. Its translation is CATSGDPSGTGGARRYNEQFF.

The CDR3 reads CASSPRSYSNQPQHF. CDR3 in DNA: TGTGCCAGCAGCCCCCGGTCCTATAGCAATCAGCCCCAGCATTTT. The V gene is TRBV7-8, the J gene TRBJ1-5; D not certain. There are 15 residues in the CDR3. V was pared by 5 bases and J by 0 bases, with 11 bases between. CDR1 and CDR2 from the germline V gene are SGHVS and FQNEAQ.

This sequence joins TRBV5-4 and TRBJ2-1; TRBD1 might be the D (5 bases). The CDR3 consists of 15 residues. CDR1 and CDR2 (germline): SGHNT, YYREEE (reference sequence). Trimming removed 0 bases at V and 4 bases at J, with 11 bases between. CDR3 amino acids: CASSLVGHGYNEQFF. CDR3 DNA: TGTGCCAGCAGCTTGGTGGGGCACGGGTACAATGAGCAGTTCTTC.

This sequence joins TRBV5-6 and TRBJ1-5; TRBD1 matches at 7 bases. This CDR3 spans 15 amino acids. V shed 0 bases, J shed 4 bases, and the junction held 4 bases outside the gene matches. Germline assignment: CDR1 SGHDT and CDR2 YYEEEE. The CDR3 region is CASSLGLQGNQPQHF. The CDR3 nucleotides read TGTGCCAGCAGCTTGGGCTTACAGGGGAATCAGCCCCAGCATTTT.

This rearrangement joins TRBV7-9 to TRBJ2-2, with 10 positions matching TRBD2. From germline, CDR1 is SEHNR and CDR2 FQNEAQ (reference sequence). Trimming cost V 8 bases and J 0 bases; bases outside gene matches: 6. The CDR3 loop spans 16 amino acids. CDR3 in amino acids: CASFTSGIANTGELFF. The CDR3 DNA sequence: TGTGCCAGCTTTACTAGCGGGATAGCGAACACCGGGGAGCTGTTTTTT.

CDR3 loop: CASSETGTASYEQYF. DNA for the CDR3: TGCGCCAGCAGTGAGACCGGGACTGCCTCCTACGAGCAGTACTTC. The V call is TRBV10-2, the J call TRBJ2-7, with D perhaps TRBD2 (6 bases). The CDR3 is 15 residues long. Germline CDR1 and CDR2: WSHSY and SAAADI. V gave up 2 bases and J gave up 0 bases, with 11 bases separating them.

CDR3 in amino acids: CASSEGRGETQYF. The CDR3, as DNA: TGTGCCAGCAGTGAGGGCAGGGGCGAGACCCAGTACTTC. The chain links TRBV2 to TRBJ2-5; the D gene is possibly TRBD1 (6 bases). Germline assignment: CDR1 SNHLY and CDR2 FYNNEI. V dropped 3 bases and J dropped 5 bases, with 10 bases sitting between them. There are 13 residues in the CDR3.

The CDR3 region is CATGTAYNEQFF. In DNA form, the CDR3 reads TGTGCCACTGGGACAGCCTACAATGAGCAGTTCTTC. The chain carries TRBV24-1 and TRBJ2-1, with 7 positions matching TRBD1. J was trimmed by 2 bases and V by 10 bases; bases with no gene match: 1. The CDR3 contains 12 residues. Germline values: CDR1 KGHDR, CDR2 SFDVKD.

V usage is TRBV7-3 and J usage is TRBJ2-1, with 9 bases matching TRBD2. J lost 5 bases, V lost 5 bases, and 13 bases had no gene match. The length of the CDR3 is 17 residues. CDR1 and CDR2 (germline): SGHTA, FQGTGA. The CDR3, as DNA: TGTGCCAGCAGCCCCCAGTTCCTTGCGGGAGGGGACAATGAGCAGTTCTTC. Its protein product is CASSPQFLAGGDNEQFF.

The CDR3 region has the DNA TGTGCCAGCAGTTACTTATTGGCAGAAGATCAGCCCCAGCATTTT. Translating gives CASSYLLAEDQPQHF. The rearrangement uses TRBV6-6 and TRBJ1-5; no clear D. Trimming took 1 base from V and 5 from J, leaving 12 bases between them. CDR3 length equals 15 residues. The germline V gene has CDR1 MNHNY and CDR2 SVGAGI (reference sequence).

The V and J genes are TRBV4-3 and TRBJ1-2; unclear D gene. Between the trimmed V and J ends, which lost 5 bases and 2 bases, there was a span of 15 bases. CDR1 and CDR2 from the germline V gene are LGHNA and YSLEER. CDR3 length equals 15 residues. CDR3 bases: TGCGCCAGCAGCGTTTCCTACGGGGAGAACTATGGCTACACCTTC. Translation: CASSVSYGENYGYTF.

This chain links TRBV19 with TRBJ2-7, with 9 bases lining up with TRBD1. J gave up 5 bases and V 6 bases, and 8 bases lay outside the gene matches. CDR3 size: 14 residues. Germline CDR1 and CDR2: LNHDA and SQIVND (reference sequence). In DNA, the CDR3 is TGTGCCAGTAGGTCACAGGGGGCTATGGACGAGCAGTACTTC. Its protein product is CASRSQGAMDEQYF.

The chain is built from TRBV6-5 and TRBJ2-1; possibly TRBD2 for D (6 bases). Germline CDR1 is MNHEY and CDR2 is SVGAGI. The V end was cut by 1 base, the J end by 6 bases, with 16 bases between. The CDR3 totals 16 residues. CDR3 DNA: TGTGCCAGCAGTTACTATAGCGGCGGGGCTGGCAATGAGCAGTTCTTC. Translation gives CASSYYSGGAGNEQFF.

This chain uses TRBV18 with TRBJ2-7; D is possibly TRBD2 (5 bases). Looked up from germline, CDR1 is KGHSH and CDR2 is LQKENI. This CDR3 is 14 amino acids long. The V end lost 0 bases, the J end lost 6 bases, and 12 bases lay between the germline ends. The CDR3: CASSPPRAPGEQYF. The DNA of the CDR3 is TGTGCCAGCTCACCACCGCGGGCGCCGGGCGAGCAGTACTTC.

The chain joins TRBV19 to TRBJ1-5; D may be TRBD1 (6 bases). CDR3 length: 14 residues. Germline V lookup: CDR1 LNHDA, CDR2 SQIVND (reference sequence). V was clipped by 0 bases and J by 5 bases, with 8 bases between them. CDR3 residues: CASSIEAGDQPQHF. In nucleotides, the CDR3 is TGTGCCAGTAGTATAGAGGCAGGGGATCAGCCCCAGCATTTT.